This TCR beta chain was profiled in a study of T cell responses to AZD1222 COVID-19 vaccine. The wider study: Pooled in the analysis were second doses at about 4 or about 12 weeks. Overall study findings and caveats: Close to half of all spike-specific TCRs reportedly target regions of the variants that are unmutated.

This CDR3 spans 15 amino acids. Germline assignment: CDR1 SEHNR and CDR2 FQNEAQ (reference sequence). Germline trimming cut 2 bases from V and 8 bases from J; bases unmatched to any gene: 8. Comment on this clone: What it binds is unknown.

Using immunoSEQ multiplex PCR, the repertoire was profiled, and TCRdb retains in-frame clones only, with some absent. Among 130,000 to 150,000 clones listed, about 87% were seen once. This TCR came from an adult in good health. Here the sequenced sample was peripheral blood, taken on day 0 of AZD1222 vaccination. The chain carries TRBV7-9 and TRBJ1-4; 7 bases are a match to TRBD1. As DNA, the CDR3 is TGTGCCAGCAGCTTACAAGGGACAGAGGGGGAAAAACTGTTTTTT. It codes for CASSLQGTEGEKLFF.